These 15 T cell receptor beta chains came from one sample sequenced in a study of breast tumors, draining lymph nodes, adjacent tissues. One entry per CDR3 protein, called by TCRdb with MiXCR from the multiplex PCR reads. The sample gives fewer than 25,000 distinct CDR3 sequences, around 41% of which show up once; roughly 24% is in the top ten. Sequenced: breast tumor tissue. The receptors come from a female donor with breast cancer. Some clones in this sample may be carry-over from other donors' samples.

This clonotype has more than one count but fewer than ten. This sequence joins TRBV6-5 and TRBJ1-3; 7 positions agree with TRBD1. CDR3 length equals 15 residues. V shed 6 bases and J 0 bases; nucleotides not matched to a gene: 5. Germline V CDR1 and CDR2: MNHEY, SVGAGI. The CDR3 DNA is TGTGCCAGCAGGGGACAGCTTTCCTCTGGAAACACCATATATTTT. Protein sequence: CASRGQLSSGNTIYF.

This clonotype was recorded many times. This chain links TRBV7-8 with TRBJ2-1; a possible D gene is TRBD1 (5 bases). The CDR3 consists of 13 residues. The V end was cut by 10 bases, the J end by 7 bases, with 17 bases between. The germline V gene has CDR1 SGHVS and CDR2 FQNEAQ. The CDR3 here is CATQWGLRNEQFF. DNA for the CDR3: TGTGCCACCCAGTGGGGCCTAAGAAATGAGCAGTTCTTC.

This clonotype has a handful of counts. The CDR3 sequence: CARRGGLAGGLAADTQYF. As DNA, the CDR3 is TGTGCCAGGCGGGGGGGACTAGCGGGAGGGTTAGCGGCAGATACGCAGTATTTT. The chain uses TRBV2 and TRBJ2-3; 16 nucleotides match TRBD2. V gave up 9 bases and J gave up 4 bases; unmatched junction bases: 13. The CDR3 runs 18 residues. Per germline, CDR1 SNHLY and CDR2 FYNNEI. The full variable domain, rest sourced from reference TRBV2 and TRBJ2-3, is EPEVTQTPSHQVTQMGQEVILRCVPISNHLYFYWYRQILGQKVEFLVSFYNNEISEKSEIFDDQFSVERPDGSNFTLKIRSTKLEDSAMYFCARRGGLAGGLAADTQYFGPGTRLTVL.

In its sample, this clonotype was seen once. The rearrangement links TRBV6-5 to TRBJ2-1; D not certain. The germline CDR1 and CDR2 sequences are MNHEY and SVGAGI. With 5 bases removed from V and 7 bases from J, the gap between germline ends came to 21 bases. The CDR3 has 16 residues. The CDR3: CASSLSTPSAGNEQFF. The DNA for the CDR3 is TGTGCCAGCAGTCTCTCGACTCCCTCGGCTGGAAATGAGCAGTTCTTC.

The chain recombines TRBV28 with TRBJ2-3, with D possibly matching TRBD1 (5 bases). Trimming took 4 bases from V and 13 from J, leaving 12 bases between them. This CDR3 comprises 11 residues. CDR1 and CDR2 (germline): MDHEN, SYDVKM. The CDR3 region is CASSSQGWEYF. CDR3 in DNA: TGTGCCAGCAGTTCTCAGGGTTGGGAGTATTTT.

This clonotype has at least ten counts. The chain joins TRBV13 to TRBJ1-2, with TRBD1 identical over 8 bases. Germline assignment: CDR1 PRHDT and CDR2 FYEKMQ (reference sequence). This CDR3 comprises 17 residues. J was trimmed by 2 bases and V by 0 bases; bases with no gene match: 8. The CDR3 DNA reads TGTGCCAGCAGCTTAGGGACAGGGGTCCCCTTGAACTATGGCTACACCTTC. Translation gives CASSLGTGVPLNYGYTF.

This chain uses TRBV2 with TRBJ2-5; D unresolved. The germline V gene has CDR1 SNHLY and CDR2 FYNNEI. V shed 4 bases and J shed 1 base, with 7 bases lying between them. This CDR3 region has 13 residues. The CDR3 DNA is TGTGCCAGCAGTGGTATGACCCAAGAGACCCAGTACTTC. This sequence encodes CASSGMTQETQYF.

Regarding this clonotype: This may stem from a read error, because a much larger clone lies one nucleotide away. This chain links TRBV20-1 with TRBJ2-1; weak D call: TRBD2 (6 bases). In germline, CDR1 is DFQATT, CDR2 SNEGSKA (reference sequence). CDR3 length: 15 amino acids. The CDR3 here is CSAGDESGSYNEQFF. In DNA form, the CDR3 reads TGCAGTGCTGGAGACGAAAGCGGGTCCTACAATGAGCAGTTCTTC.

The chain couples TRBV2 to TRBJ1-5, with a possible D match to TRBD1 (5 bases). In germline, CDR1 is SNHLY, CDR2 FYNNEI. The CDR3 is 15 amino acids. The V end was cut by 3 bases, the J end by 2 bases, with 11 bases between. The CDR3 region is CASSELGERNQPQHF. In DNA form, the CDR3 reads TGTGCCAGCAGTGAGTTAGGGGAACGCAATCAGCCCCAGCATTTT.

The gene calls are TRBV27 and TRBJ2-6; 11 nucleotides agree with TRBD1. CDR1 and CDR2 from the germline V gene are MNHEY and SMNVEV (reference sequence). V dropped 5 bases and J dropped 3; count of bases not matched to a gene: 9. This CDR3 is built from 18 residues. CDR3: CASSTGTGGLGGANVLTF. The CDR3 DNA follows: TGTGCCAGCAGTACCGGGACAGGGGGTCTGGGTGGGGCCAACGTCCTGACTTTC.

Notes on this clonotype: At one boundary the junction diverges from the germline segment, which might be a read error. The J gene is TRBJ2-7, the V gene TRBV11-3, with D perhaps matching TRBD2 (6 bases). From germline, CDR1 is SGHNT and CDR2 YENEEA. This CDR3 is built from 13 residues. The CDR3 sequence: CASSFRGSSEQYF. The CDR3 nucleotides are TGTGCCAGCAGCTTCCGGGGGTCCTCCGAGCAGTACTTC.

The V and J genes are TRBV30 and TRBJ1-1; tentatively, D is TRBD1 (5 bases). The germline V gene encodes CDR1 GTSNPN and CDR2 SVGIG (reference sequence). V shed 0 bases and J shed 2 bases, with 10 bases lying between them. The CDR3 is made up of 14 amino acids. CDR3 nucleotide sequence: TGTGCCTGGAGTGTTTATACAGGAAACACTGAAGCTTTCTTT. This encodes CAWSVYTGNTEAFF.

The chain uses TRBV7-9 and TRBJ1-5, with D maybe TRBD1 (5 bases). The germline gives CDR1 SEHNR, CDR2 FQNEAQ (reference sequence). The V end lost 2 bases, the J end lost 5 bases, and 10 bases lay between the germline ends. The CDR3 consists of 14 residues. CDR3 region: CASSLQGRDQPQHF. The CDR3 region has the DNA TGTGCCAGCAGCTTACAGGGAAGGGATCAGCCCCAGCATTTT.

With regard to this clonotype: Given a much more abundant clone one base away, this may be a read error. V usage is TRBV5-6 and J usage is TRBJ2-3; tentative D call: TRBD2 (6 bases). V dropped 1 base and J dropped 5 bases, with 17 bases sitting between them. The CDR3 is 16 amino acids. Germline loops: CDR1 SGHDT, CDR2 YYEEEE. This chain's CDR3 is CASSLWDCLLGDTQYF. The CDR3 nucleotides are TGTGCCAGCAGCTTGTGGGACTGTCTTTTGGGAGATACGCAGTATTTT.

This clonotype was recorded at least ten times. The chain joins TRBV14 to TRBJ1-2; 9 bases match TRBD1. The CDR3 extends over 13 amino acids. J lost 7 bases, V lost 5 bases, and 5 bases had no gene match. Germline V gene data show CDR1 as SGHDN and CDR2 as FVKESK. The CDR3 sequence: CASSLQGAAGYTF. In DNA form, the CDR3 reads TGTGCCAGCAGCTTACAGGGGGCAGCTGGCTACACCTTC.